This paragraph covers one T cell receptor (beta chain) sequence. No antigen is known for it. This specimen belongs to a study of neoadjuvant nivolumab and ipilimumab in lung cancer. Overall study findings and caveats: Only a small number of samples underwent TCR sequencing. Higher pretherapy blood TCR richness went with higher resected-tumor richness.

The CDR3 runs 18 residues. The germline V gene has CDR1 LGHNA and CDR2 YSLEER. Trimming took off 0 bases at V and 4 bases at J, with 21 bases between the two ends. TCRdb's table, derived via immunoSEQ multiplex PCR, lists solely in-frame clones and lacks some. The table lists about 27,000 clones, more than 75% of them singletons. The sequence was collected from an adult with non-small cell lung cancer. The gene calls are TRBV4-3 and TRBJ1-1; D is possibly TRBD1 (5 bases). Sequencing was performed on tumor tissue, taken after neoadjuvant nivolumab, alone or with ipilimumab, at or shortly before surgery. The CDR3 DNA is TGCGCCAGCAGCCAAGAATGGCAGGCCAGGGAGCGGGGCACTGAAGCTTTCTTT. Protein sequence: CASSQEWQARERGTEAFF.